This T cell receptor (beta chain) derives from a study of T cell responses to AZD1222 COVID-19 vaccine. Looking at the study overall: Pooled samples include second doses given at about 4 or 12 weeks. Regarding the study as a whole: Along spike, vaccine-associated CD4 TCRs were found throughout, with dominance at 160-218 and 743-854. Nearly half of the spike-specific TCRs reportedly recognize variant regions that carry no mutations.

Points on this clone: Antigen: not known.

Sequencing used immunoSEQ multiplex PCR; TCRdb keeps in-frame clones, though not all of them. The table has approximately 110,000 clones, over 80% seen once. The CDR3 extends over 14 amino acids. Per germline, CDR1 SEHNR and CDR2 FQNEAQ (reference sequence). The V gene lost 5 bases and the J gene lost 2 bases, with 13 bases spanning the gap. Sequenced material: peripheral blood, taken on day 0 of AZD1222 vaccination. The clonotype was recovered from an adult in good health. This chain links TRBV7-9 with TRBJ2-7; weak D call: TRBD1 (5 bases). The CDR3 loop reads CASSPTGNPYEQYF. CDR3 nucleotide sequence: TGTGCCAGCAGCCCAACAGGTAATCCCTACGAGCAGTACTTC.